This T cell receptor beta chain was captured by sequencing in a study of blood T cells in healthy people across ages. Study observations and caveats: Diversity estimates from one million T cells were considered underestimates. The study found more naive CD4+ cells and higher diversity in long-lived than aged donors.

Together with a sample-barcoded 5' primer, a J-beta primer mix was included in a second PCR lasting about 7 to 11 cycles. Each cDNA molecule carried a tag from a template-switch adaptor that contained 12 random nucleotides. Every sample gave at least 2.5 million paired-end reads containing CDR3. One entry per CDR3 protein results from TCRdb running MiXCR on the 5' RACE reads. The table lists 1.5 million to 2 million distinct CDR3 sequences, roughly 28% of them singletons, with roughly 8% in the top ten. Ten or more counts support this clonotype. The antigen remains undetermined. The CDR3 consists of 16 residues. Trimming removed 0 bases from V and 2 bases from J, with 13 bases in between. CDR1 is SGHRS and CDR2 is YFSETQ in the germline V gene.

This receptor was taken from a woman in her 30s in good health. The sequencing input was blood. The rearrangement joins TRBV5-1 to TRBJ2-3, with no clear D. The CDR3 region has the DNA TGCGCCAGCAGCTTGGCCGGCAGGAGCTCCACAGATACGCAGTATTTT. Amino acid sequence: CASSLAGRSSTDTQYF.